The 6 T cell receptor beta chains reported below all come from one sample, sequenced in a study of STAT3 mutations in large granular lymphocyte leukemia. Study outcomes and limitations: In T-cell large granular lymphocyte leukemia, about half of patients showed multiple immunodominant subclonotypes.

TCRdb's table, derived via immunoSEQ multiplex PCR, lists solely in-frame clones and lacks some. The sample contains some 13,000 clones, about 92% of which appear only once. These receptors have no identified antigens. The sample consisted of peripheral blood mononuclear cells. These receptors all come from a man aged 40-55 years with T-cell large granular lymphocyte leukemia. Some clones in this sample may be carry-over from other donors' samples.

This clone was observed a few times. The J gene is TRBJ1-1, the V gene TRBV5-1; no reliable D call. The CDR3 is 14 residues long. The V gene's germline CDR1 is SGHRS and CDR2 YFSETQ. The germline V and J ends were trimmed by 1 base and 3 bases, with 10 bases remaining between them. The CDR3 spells CASSLSQHDTEAFF. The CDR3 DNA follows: TGCGCCAGCAGCTTGAGCCAACACGACACTGAAGCTTTCTTT.

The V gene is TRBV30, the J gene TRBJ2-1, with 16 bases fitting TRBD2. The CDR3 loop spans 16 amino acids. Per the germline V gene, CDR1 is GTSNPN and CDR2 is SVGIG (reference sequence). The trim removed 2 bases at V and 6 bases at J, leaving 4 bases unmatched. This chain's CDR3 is CAWSTGTSGGANEQFF. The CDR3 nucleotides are TGTGCCTGGAGTACTGGGACTAGCGGGGGGGCCAATGAGCAGTTCTTC.

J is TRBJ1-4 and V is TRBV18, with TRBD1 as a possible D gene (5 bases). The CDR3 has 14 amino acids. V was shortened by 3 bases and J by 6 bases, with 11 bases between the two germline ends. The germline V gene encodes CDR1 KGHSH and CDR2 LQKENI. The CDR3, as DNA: TGTGCCAGCTCACCCGGGGCAACAGATGAAAAACTGTTTTTT. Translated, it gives CASSPGATDEKLFF. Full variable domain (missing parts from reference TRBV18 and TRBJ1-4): NAGVMQNPRHLVRRRGQEARLRCSPMKGHSHVYWYRQLPEEGLKFMVYLQKENIIDESGMPKERFSAEFPKEGPSILRIQQVVRGDSAAYFCASSPGATDEKLFFGSGTQLSVL.

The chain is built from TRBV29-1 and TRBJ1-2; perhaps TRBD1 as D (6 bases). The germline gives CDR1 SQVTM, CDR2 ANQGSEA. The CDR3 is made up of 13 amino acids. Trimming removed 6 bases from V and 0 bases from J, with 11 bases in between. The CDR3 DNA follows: TGCAGCGTAAAGGACAGCGCTAACTATGGCTACACCTTC. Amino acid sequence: CSVKDSANYGYTF.

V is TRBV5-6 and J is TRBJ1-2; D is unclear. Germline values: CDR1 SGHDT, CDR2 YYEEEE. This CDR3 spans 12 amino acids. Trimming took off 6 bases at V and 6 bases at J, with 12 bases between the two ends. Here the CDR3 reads CASMRHSDGYTF. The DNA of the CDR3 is TGTGCCAGCATGAGGCATAGTGATGGCTACACCTTC.

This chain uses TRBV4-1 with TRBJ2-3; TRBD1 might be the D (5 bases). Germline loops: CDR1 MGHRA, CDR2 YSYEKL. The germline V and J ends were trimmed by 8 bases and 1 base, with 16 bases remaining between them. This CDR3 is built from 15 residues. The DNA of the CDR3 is TGCGCCAGCGGGGCGTTCTTTGGGGGCACAGATACGCAGTATTTT. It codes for CASGAFFGGTDTQYF.